The 29 T cell receptor beta chains below were found in one sample sequenced in a study of graft-versus-host responses after intestinal transplantation. Profiling relied on immunoSEQ multiplex PCR, and the TCRdb table lists in-frame clones only, not all of them. The top ten hold approximately 0.07% of the sample, which has 99,000 or so clones, under 95% seen once. Their antigens are not known. The sample was unstimulated CD8+ T cells sorted from spleen or lymph node cells, taken before transplant. The receptors were gathered from a human donor who was the organ donor for an intestinal transplant.

The chain carries TRBV7-8 and TRBJ1-1; D ambiguous. V shed 2 bases and J shed 1 base, with 8 bases lying between them. Germline loops: CDR1 SGHVS, CDR2 FQNEAQ. The CDR3 is 14 residues long. The CDR3: CASSLTKENTEAFF. CDR3 nucleotide sequence: TGTGCCAGCAGCTTAACTAAGGAGAACACTGAAGCTTTCTTT.

The chain is built from TRBV5-4 and TRBJ2-1; TRBD2 matches 7 bases. In germline, CDR1 is SGHNT, CDR2 YYREEE (reference sequence). This CDR3 comprises 14 residues. The trim removed 4 bases at V and 3 bases at J, leaving 4 bases unmatched. The CDR3 sequence is CASSATGGYNEQFF. The CDR3 coding sequence is TGTGCCAGCAGCGCCACGGGGGGCTACAATGAGCAGTTCTTC.

The count of this clone is one. The chain couples TRBV28 to TRBJ1-5; D remains ambiguous. The CDR3 runs 13 residues. Germline V lookup: CDR1 MDHEN, CDR2 SYDVKM. Between the trimmed V and J ends, which lost 3 bases and 10 bases, there was a span of 13 bases. As DNA, the CDR3 is TGTGCCAGCAGTTTGGCTGGCCTTGATCCCCAGCATTTT. Protein product: CASSLAGLDPQHF.

The V and J genes are TRBV2 and TRBJ1-5, with TRBD1 matching over 7 bases. The V gene's germline CDR1 is SNHLY and CDR2 FYNNEI. CDR3 length: 17 residues. J was trimmed by 0 bases and V by 6 bases; bases with no gene match: 11. Here the CDR3 DNA reads TGTGCCAGCAGCCCCGGAAGGGGACAGAATAGCAATCAGCCCCAGCATTTT. This translates into CASSPGRGQNSNQPQHF. Based on the CDR3 plus reference TRBV2 and TRBJ1-5, the full variable domain is EPEVTQTPSHQVTQMGQEVILRCVPISNHLYFYWYRQILGQKVEFLVSFYNNEISEKSEIFDDQFSVERPDGSNFTLKIRSTKLEDSAMYFCASSPGRGQNSNQPQHFGDGTRLSIL.

J is TRBJ2-7 and V is TRBV27; 10 bases line up with TRBD1. The germline gives CDR1 MNHEY, CDR2 SMNVEV (reference sequence). The V and J ends lost 3 bases and 2 bases, in that order; junction bases with no gene match: 4. This CDR3 spans 15 amino acids. The CDR3 DNA sequence: TGTGCCAGCAGTTTCGGGACAGGGGCCCCCTACGAGCAGTACTTC. It specifies CASSFGTGAPYEQYF.

This chain links TRBV7-9 with TRBJ2-1, with TRBD1 matching 7 bases. CDR3 length: 12 residues. The V and J ends lost 11 bases and 4 bases, in that order; junction bases with no gene match: 5. CDR1 and CDR2 (germline): SEHNR, FQNEAQ (reference sequence). CDR3: CAWQGVYNEQFF. The DNA of the CDR3 is TGTGCCTGGCAGGGGGTATACAATGAGCAGTTCTTC.

This clone was recorded a few times. The V call is TRBV5-6, the J call TRBJ1-4, with 8 bases fitting TRBD1. The CDR3 spans 12 residues. V gave up 5 bases and J gave up 10 bases; unmatched junction bases: 4. Germline CDR1 is SGHDT and CDR2 is YYEEEE. CDR3 sequence reads: CASSSGTGKLFF. The DNA of the CDR3 is TGTGCCAGCAGTTCCGGGACAGGAAAACTGTTTTTT.

This clone has only one observation. CDR3 region: CATSRGADVSGRYNEQFF. CDR3 nucleotides: TGTGCCACCAGCAGAGGGGCCGACGTAAGCGGGAGGTACAATGAGCAGTTCTTC. The gene calls are TRBV15 and TRBJ2-1; TRBD2 matches 9 bases. The V and J ends lost 1 base and 4 bases, in that order; junction bases with no gene match: 11. In germline, CDR1 is LNHNV, CDR2 YYDKDF (reference sequence). The CDR3 contains 18 residues.

The chain combines TRBV5-1 with TRBJ2-5; 12 bases match TRBD2. This CDR3 is 14 amino acids long. Germline trimming cut 5 bases from V and 1 base from J; bases unmatched to any gene: 0. The germline CDR1 and CDR2 sequences are SGHRS and YFSETQ. The DNA for the CDR3 is TGCGCCAGCAGACTAGCGGGGGGCCAAGAGACCCAGTACTTC. This encodes CASRLAGGQETQYF. Filled out from reference TRBV5-1 and TRBJ2-5, the complete variable domain reads KAGVTQTPRYLIKTRGQQVTLSCSPISGHRSVSWYQQTPGQGLQFLFEYFSETQRNKGNFPGRFSGRQFSNSRSEMNVSTLELGDSALYLCASRLAGGQETQYFGPGTRLLVL.

V gene TRBV7-6 combines with J gene TRBJ2-3, with 14 bases matching TRBD2. From germline, CDR1 is SGHVS and CDR2 FNYEAQ. Losses at the gene ends were 5 bases for V and 2 bases for J; bases not matched to a gene: 9. The CDR3 has 18 amino acids. The CDR3 sequence: CASSAGLAGETPTDTQYF. The DNA for the CDR3 is TGTGCCAGCAGCGCGGGACTAGCGGGAGAAACCCCCACAGATACGCAGTATTTT.

The chain employs TRBV28 and TRBJ2-3; 13 bases are shared with TRBD2. The CDR3 runs to 17 residues. The ends lost 1 base at V and 4 bases at J; junction bases unmatched: 5. The germline V gene has CDR1 MDHEN and CDR2 SYDVKM. The chain's CDR3 is CASSLFTLAGGPDTQYF. The CDR3 DNA follows: TGTGCCAGCAGTTTATTTACACTAGCGGGAGGGCCAGATACGCAGTATTTT.

This clone has just one count. This chain uses TRBV5-6 with TRBJ2-7, with 8 positions matching TRBD1. This CDR3 has 14 amino acids. V lost 4 bases and J lost 3; bases outside the gene matches: 6. The germline gives CDR1 SGHDT, CDR2 YYEEEE. In DNA form, the CDR3 reads TGTGCCAGCAGCCACTCGGACAGGGTCTACGAGCAGTACTTC. Encoded protein: CASSHSDRVYEQYF.

CDR3 sequence reads: CASSPGQFTYEQYF. The CDR3, as DNA: TGTGCCAGCAGCCCGGGACAGTTCACCTACGAGCAGTACTTC. The rearrangement uses TRBV27 and TRBJ2-7; 7 bases align to TRBD1. From germline, CDR1 is MNHEY and CDR2 SMNVEV (reference sequence). CDR3 length: 14 residues. J lost 2 bases, V lost 6 bases, and 7 bases had no gene match.

The genes are TRBV28 and TRBJ2-7, with 7 nucleotides matching TRBD1. The V gene's germline CDR1 is MDHEN and CDR2 SYDVKM. The CDR3 is 15 residues long. With 2 bases clipped from V and 3 bases from J, the junction kept 7 bases outside the gene matches. DNA of the CDR3: TGTGCCAGCAGTTTAGGGGGCGACAGGGACTACGAGCAGTACTTC. This translates into CASSLGGDRDYEQYF.

The rearrangement links TRBV5-4 to TRBJ2-3, with 13 bases identical to TRBD2. Trimming took 4 bases from V and 3 from J; bases not matched to a gene: 2. Germline values: CDR1 SGHNT, CDR2 YYREEE (reference sequence). CDR3 length: 15 residues. This CDR3 reads CASSPGLAGTDTQYF. CDR3 nucleotide sequence: TGTGCCAGCAGCCCGGGACTAGCGGGAACAGATACGCAGTATTTT.

The V and J genes are TRBV11-2 and TRBJ2-5, with TRBD1 as a possible D gene (5 bases). Trimming removed 4 bases at V and 10 bases at J, with 13 bases between. Germline V gives CDR1 SGHAT, CDR2 FQNNGV. The CDR3 extends over 12 amino acids. The CDR3 DNA follows: TGTGCCAGCAGCTCAGGGCCCAGCTGCCAGTACTTC. Translation gives CASSSGPSCQYF.

Regarding this clone: The same CDR3 arises from other DNA sequences in this sample as well. The rearrangement uses TRBV5-1 and TRBJ2-7, with TRBD1 identical over 11 bases. This CDR3 spans 13 amino acids. From germline, CDR1 is SGHRS and CDR2 YFSETQ. V shed 3 bases and J 6 bases; nucleotides not matched to a gene: 2. DNA for the CDR3: TGCGCCAGCAGCTGGACAGGGGGCGGCGAGCAGTACTTC. This translates into CASSWTGGGEQYF. Based on the CDR3 plus reference TRBV5-1 and TRBJ2-7, the full variable domain is KAGVTQTPRYLIKTRGQQVTLSCSPISGHRSVSWYQQTPGQGLQFLFEYFSETQRNKGNFPGRFSGRQFSNSRSEMNVSTLELGDSALYLCASSWTGGGEQYFGPGTRLTVT.

Written as DNA, the CDR3 is TGTGCCAGCAGTTTATATACGACAGACGAAGCTTTCTTT. Amino acids: CASSLYTTDEAFF. The V gene is TRBV28, the J gene TRBJ1-1; D is possibly TRBD1 (5 bases). The germline V and J ends were trimmed by 1 base and 8 bases, with 11 bases remaining between them. CDR1 MDHEN and CDR2 SYDVKM come from the germline V gene. The CDR3 extends over 13 amino acids. Full variable domain (rest looked up from reference TRBV28 and TRBJ1-1): DVKVTQSSRYLVKRTGEKVFLECVQDMDHENMFWYRQDPGLGLRLIYFSYDVKMKEKGDIPEGYSVSREKKERFSLILESASTNQTSMYLCASSLYTTDEAFFGQGTRLTVV.

The rearrangement links TRBV25-1 to TRBJ1-3; no firm D call. CDR1 is MGHDK, CDR2 SYGVNS, per germline. Deletions cut 2 bases from V and 0 bases from J, with 11 bases between. The CDR3 loop spans 16 amino acids. CDR3 sequence: CASSEASVDSGNTIYF. The CDR3 coding sequence is TGTGCCAGCAGTGAAGCAAGCGTAGACTCTGGAAACACCATATATTTT. The full variable domain, rest sourced from reference TRBV25-1 and TRBJ1-3, is EADIYQTPRYLVIGTGKKITLECSQTMGHDKMYWYQQDPGMELHLIHYSYGVNSTEKGDLSSESTVSRIRTEHFPLTLESARPSHTSQYLCASSEASVDSGNTIYFGEGSWLTVV.

This rearrangement joins TRBV5-1 to TRBJ1-4; D gene uncertain. Germline V gives CDR1 SGHRS, CDR2 YFSETQ. Deletions cut 5 bases from V and 6 bases from J, with 14 bases between. CDR3 length: 14 amino acids. The DNA for the CDR3 is TGCGCCAGCAGACCGACCCTAGACGATGAAAAACTGTTTTTT. Residues: CASRPTLDDEKLFF.

The chain's CDR3 is CASRVLPLFYNSPLHF. The CDR3 bases are TGTGCCAGCAGGGTCCTACCCCTCTTTTATAATTCACCCCTCCACTTT. The rearrangement links TRBV19 to TRBJ1-6, with TRBD1 as a possible D gene (5 bases). CDR1 LNHDA and CDR2 SQIVND come from the germline V gene (reference sequence). V gave up 9 bases and J gave up 4 bases, with 19 bases separating them. The CDR3 consists of 16 residues.

The chain couples TRBV27 to TRBJ1-6, with D possibly TRBD1 on 5 matching bases. Between the trimmed V and J ends, which lost 5 bases and 13 bases, there was a span of 24 bases. Germline V gene data show CDR1 as MNHEY and CDR2 as SMNVEV (reference sequence). There are 16 residues in the CDR3. CDR3 region: CASSETSRVSRRPLHF. Here the CDR3 DNA reads TGTGCCAGCAGTGAAACTTCCAGGGTCTCCCGGCGCCCCCTCCACTTT.

The chain carries TRBV19 and TRBJ2-3; D gene ambiguous. Trimming shortened V by 7 bases and J by 6 bases, and 2 bases separated the two germline ends. The CDR3 is 9 amino acids. Germline CDR1 and CDR2: LNHDA and SQIVND (reference sequence). The CDR3 region is CASTDTQYF. In DNA, the CDR3 is TGTGCCAGTACGGATACGCAGTATTTT. The complete variable domain, with remaining parts taken from reference TRBV19 and TRBJ2-3, reads DGGITQSPKYLFRKEGQNVTLSCEQNLNHDAMYWYRQDPGQGLRLIYYSQIVNDFQKGDIAEGYSVSREKKESFPLTVTSAQKNPTAFYLCASTDTQYFGPGTRLTVL.

This rearrangement joins TRBV5-5 to TRBJ2-3, with D possibly matching TRBD1 (5 bases). Germline V gene data show CDR1 as SGHKS and CDR2 as YYEKEE (reference sequence). The V end lost 0 bases, the J end lost 0 bases, and 5 bases lay between the germline ends. The CDR3 covers 14 residues. CDR3 nucleotide sequence: TGTGCCAGCAGCTTGGGACAGAGCACAGATACGCAGTATTTT. Protein product: CASSLGQSTDTQYF.

V is TRBV10-2 and J is TRBJ1-2; TRBD1 matches 8 bases. The V gene end was trimmed by 2 bases and the J gene end by 4 bases; junction bases not matched to a gene: 12. This CDR3 comprises 17 residues. The germline V gene encodes CDR1 WSHSY and CDR2 SAAADI. This chain's CDR3 is CASSERGWPGGGYGYTF. DNA of the CDR3: TGCGCCAGCAGTGAGCGGGGTTGGCCAGGGGGCGGCTATGGCTACACCTTC.

The V call is TRBV15, the J call TRBJ2-3; D is ambiguous. This CDR3 spans 14 amino acids. Germline CDR1 is LNHNV and CDR2 is YYDKDF (reference sequence). The V gene lost 0 bases and the J gene lost 0 bases, with 4 bases spanning the gap. CDR3 DNA sequence: TGTGCCACCAGCAGAGAGGAGAGCACAGATACGCAGTATTTT. Translation gives CATSREESTDTQYF.

The chain joins TRBV4-1 to TRBJ2-1; perhaps TRBD1 as D (6 bases). The V gene lost 3 bases and the J gene lost 10 bases, with 13 bases spanning the gap. Germline loops: CDR1 MGHRA, CDR2 YSYEKL. This CDR3 is 13 amino acids long. CDR3 sequence reads: CASSHKQGTEQFF. DNA of the CDR3: TGCGCCAGCAGCCATAAACAGGGAACCGAGCAGTTCTTC.

The V gene is TRBV5-1, the J gene TRBJ2-1, with TRBD1 as a possible D gene (5 bases). Germline assignment: CDR1 SGHRS and CDR2 YFSETQ. Trimming shortened V by 7 bases and J by 0 bases, and 17 bases separated the two germline ends. The CDR3 runs 16 residues. The CDR3 nucleotides are TGCGCCAGCTCTCCAGGGTTGTTCAGCTCCTACAATGAGCAGTTCTTC. Translation: CASSPGLFSSYNEQFF.

J is TRBJ1-1 and V is TRBV6-5, with D perhaps matching TRBD1 (5 bases). The germline V and J ends were trimmed by 6 bases and 1 base, with 9 bases remaining between them. Germline assignment: CDR1 MNHEY and CDR2 SVGAGI. The CDR3 has 13 residues. The CDR3 DNA is TGTGCCAGCAGAGGGGCCGAGAACACTGAAGCTTTCTTT. Translated, it gives CASRGAENTEAFF.